These 9 T cell receptor beta chains share one sample of origin, sequenced in a study of CD8+ T cells in alopecia areata (dated by TCRdb to the late 2010s). Explained via the paper, the time point label denotes: four to five weeks on oral tofacitinib. Sample treatment or condition, as interpreted from the label and publication: oral pan-JAK inhibitor, 5-10 mg twice daily. The library came from the immunoSEQ multiplex PCR assay. For TCR sequencing, RNA was extracted from every sample and reverse transcribed into cDNA to serve as template. TCRdb's version of the immuneACCESS table is confined to in-frame rearrangements and falls short of the full clone set. An unresolved V gene accounts for under half of the shortfall where checked; the remainder is of unknown origin. A total of about 220,000 clones appear in this sample, 50% to 70% of them only once. The ten largest clones represent around 1.6% of the sample.

The sample here was CD4+ T cells sorted from blood, taken at week 4, from a patient treated with tofacitinib. These receptors were obtained from a human donor with alopecia areata.

This chain connects TRBV9 to TRBJ1-6, with D maybe TRBD1 (5 bases). This CDR3 is built from 16 residues. The germline V and J ends were trimmed by 4 bases and 10 bases, with 21 bases remaining between them. Germline CDR1 is SGDLS and CDR2 is YYNGEE. CDR3 in amino acids: CASSPALGGTSSPLHF. Written as DNA, the CDR3 is TGTGCCAGCAGCCCTGCCCTTGGGGGGACGAGCTCACCCCTCCACTTT. The variable domain in full, completed from reference TRBV9 and TRBJ1-6, reads DSGVTQTPKHLITATGQRVTLRCSPRSGDLSVYWYQQSLDQGLQFLIQYYNGEERAKGNILERFSAQQFPDLHSELNLSSLELGDSALYFCASSPALGGTSSPLHFGNGTRLTVT.

This clone was counted a few times. The chain employs TRBV10-3 and TRBJ2-1; a possible D gene is TRBD2 (5 bases). Germline CDR1 ENHRY, CDR2 SYGVKD. The length of the CDR3 is 14 residues. With 7 bases removed from V and 7 bases from J, the gap between germline ends came to 17 bases. CDR3 nucleotide sequence: TGTGCCATCAATCGAGCGGAAGTAGGAAATGAGCAGTTCTTC. Protein product: CAINRAEVGNEQFF.

This clone occurred once. The V and J genes are TRBV2 and TRBJ2-5, with D uncertain. V was clipped by 3 bases and J by 5 bases, with 13 bases between them. The CDR3 contains 14 residues. Germline lookup yields CDR1 SNHLY and CDR2 FYNNEI. The CDR3 DNA sequence: TGTGCCAGCAGTGATGGTTCGGTCAGGGAGACCCAGTACTTC. It specifies CASSDGSVRETQYF.

V usage is TRBV7-2 and J usage is TRBJ1-2; D is ambiguous. V lost 2 bases, J lost 8 bases, and 9 bases lay in between. This CDR3 has 12 residues. From germline, CDR1 is SGHTA and CDR2 FQGNSA. The CDR3 DNA sequence: TGTGCCAGCAGCTTAAGGGAAGGGGGCTACACCTTC. Its protein is CASSLREGGYTF.

This clone was recorded only once. The CDR3 region is CSAGETGNTEAFF. The CDR3 nucleotides read TGCAGCGCCGGGGAGACAGGGAACACTGAAGCTTTCTTT. The chain joins TRBV29-1 to TRBJ1-1, with D possibly being TRBD1 (6 bases). This CDR3 has 13 residues. Germline CDR1 is SQVTM and CDR2 is ANQGSEA. Trimming removed 7 bases from V and 1 base from J, with 13 bases in between.

In its sample, this clone was seen a few times. The V gene is TRBV21-1, the J gene TRBJ1-1. TRBV21-1 is a pseudogene. The CDR3 consists of 16 residues. CDR3 residues: CASSIPGRLLNTEAFF. The CDR3 nucleotides read TGTGCCAGCAGCATACCGGGACGCCTCCTGAACACTGAAGCTTTCTTT.

This chain joins TRBV29-1 and TRBJ1-2; 10 bases are a match to TRBD1. CDR3 length: 11 residues. V dropped 7 bases and J dropped 8; count of bases not matched to a gene: 4. Germline-derived CDR1 and CDR2 are SQVTM and ANQGSEA. CDR3 DNA: TGCAGCGCGGACAGGGGGAACGGCTACACCTTC. Its protein is CSADRGNGYTF.

This clone was counted a single time. The chain has TRBV29-1 and TRBJ2-6; D is ambiguous. Germline V CDR1 and CDR2: SQVTM, ANQGSEA. V lost 7 bases to trimming and J lost 0 bases, with 10 bases between them. This CDR3 is 14 amino acids long. The CDR3 DNA sequence: TGCAGCGCAGTGGTGGGCTCTGGGGCCAACGTCCTGACTTTC. This gives the protein CSAVVGSGANVLTF.

This clone was observed a single time. This sequence joins TRBV4-3 and TRBJ2-4; the D is unclear. The germline gives CDR1 LGHNA, CDR2 YSLEER. The CDR3 runs to 13 residues. Trimming pared 0 bases from V and 5 bases from J, leaving 5 bases between. The CDR3 DNA reads TGCGCCAGCAGCCAAGAATCACAAAACATTCAGTACTTC. This encodes CASSQESQNIQYF.